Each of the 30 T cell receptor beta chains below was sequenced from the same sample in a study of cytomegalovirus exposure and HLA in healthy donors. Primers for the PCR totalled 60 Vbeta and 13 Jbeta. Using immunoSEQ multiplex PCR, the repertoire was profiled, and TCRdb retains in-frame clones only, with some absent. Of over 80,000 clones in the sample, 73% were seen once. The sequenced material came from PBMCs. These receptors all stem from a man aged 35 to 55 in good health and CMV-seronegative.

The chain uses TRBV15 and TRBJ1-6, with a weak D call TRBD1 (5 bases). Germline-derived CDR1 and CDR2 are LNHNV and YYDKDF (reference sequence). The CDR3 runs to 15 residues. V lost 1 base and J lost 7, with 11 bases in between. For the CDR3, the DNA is TGTGCCACCAGCAGAGGGGGCCGGAGAAATTCACCCCTCCACTTT. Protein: CATSRGGRRNSPLHF. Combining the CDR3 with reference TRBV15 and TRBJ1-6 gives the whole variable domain DAMVIQNPRYQVTQFGKPVTLSCSQTLNHNVMYWYQQKSSQAPKLLFHYYDKDFNNEADTPDNFQSRRPNTSFCFLDIRSPGLGDTAMYLCATSRGGRRNSPLHFGNGTRLTVT.

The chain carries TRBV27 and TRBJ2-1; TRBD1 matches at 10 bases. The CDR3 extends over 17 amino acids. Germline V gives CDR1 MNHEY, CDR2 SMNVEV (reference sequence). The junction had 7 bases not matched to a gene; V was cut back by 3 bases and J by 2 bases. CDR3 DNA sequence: TGTGCCAGCAGTTTGTGGGCCGGACAGGGGGCCTACAATGAGCAGTTCTTC. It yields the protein CASSLWAGQGAYNEQFF.

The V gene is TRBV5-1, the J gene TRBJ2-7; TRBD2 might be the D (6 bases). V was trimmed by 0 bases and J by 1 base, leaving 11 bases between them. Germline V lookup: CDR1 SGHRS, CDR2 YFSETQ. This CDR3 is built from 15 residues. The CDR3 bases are TGCGCCAGCAGCTTGGGCCCCGGAGGGTCCTACGAGCAGTACTTC. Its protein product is CASSLGPGGSYEQYF.

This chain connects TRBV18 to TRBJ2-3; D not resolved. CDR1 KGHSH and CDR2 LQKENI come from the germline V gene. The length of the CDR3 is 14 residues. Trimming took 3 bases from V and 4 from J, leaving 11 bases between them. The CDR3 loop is CASSPLAGADTQYF. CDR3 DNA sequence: TGTGCCAGCTCACCCTTAGCCGGCGCAGATACGCAGTATTTT.

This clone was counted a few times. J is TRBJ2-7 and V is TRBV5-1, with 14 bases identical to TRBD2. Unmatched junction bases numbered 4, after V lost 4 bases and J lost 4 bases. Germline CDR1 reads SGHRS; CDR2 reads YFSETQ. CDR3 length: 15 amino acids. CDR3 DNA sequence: TGCGCCAGCAGCGGGACTAGCGGGGGATATTACGAGCAGTACTTC. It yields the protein CASSGTSGGYYEQYF.

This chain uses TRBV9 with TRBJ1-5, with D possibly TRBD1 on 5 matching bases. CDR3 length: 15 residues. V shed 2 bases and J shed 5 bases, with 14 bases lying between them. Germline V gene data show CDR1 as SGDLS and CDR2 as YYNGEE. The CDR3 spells CASSVSLDRYQPQHF. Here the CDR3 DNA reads TGTGCCAGCAGCGTGTCCCTTGACAGATATCAGCCCCAGCATTTT. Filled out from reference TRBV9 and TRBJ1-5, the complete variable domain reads DSGVTQTPKHLITATGQRVTLRCSPRSGDLSVYWYQQSLDQGLQFLIQYYNGEERAKGNILERFSAQQFPDLHSELNLSSLELGDSALYFCASSVSLDRYQPQHFGDGTRLSIL.

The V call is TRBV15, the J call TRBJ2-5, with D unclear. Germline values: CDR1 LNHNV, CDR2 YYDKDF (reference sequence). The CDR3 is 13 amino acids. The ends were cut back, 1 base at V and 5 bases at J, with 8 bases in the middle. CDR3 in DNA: TGTGCCACCAGCAGAGCCCAGTCCGAGACCCAGTACTTC. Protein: CATSRAQSETQYF.

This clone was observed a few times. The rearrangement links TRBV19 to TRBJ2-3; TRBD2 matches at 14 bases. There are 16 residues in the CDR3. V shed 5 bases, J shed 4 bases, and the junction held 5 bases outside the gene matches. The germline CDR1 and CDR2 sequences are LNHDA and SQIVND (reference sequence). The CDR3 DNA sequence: TGTGCCAGTAGTCGACTAGCGGGGGGGAGGGCAGATACGCAGTATTTT. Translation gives CASSRLAGGRADTQYF.

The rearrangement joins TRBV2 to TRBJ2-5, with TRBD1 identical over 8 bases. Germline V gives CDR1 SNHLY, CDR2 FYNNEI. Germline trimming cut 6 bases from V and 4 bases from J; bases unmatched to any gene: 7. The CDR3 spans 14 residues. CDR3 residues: CASRNRDRRETQYF. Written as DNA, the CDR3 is TGTGCCAGCAGAAACCGGGACAGGAGAGAGACCCAGTACTTC.

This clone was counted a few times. CDR3 sequence: CASSLGGQGISGYTF. The CDR3 nucleotides read TGTGCCAGCAGCTTGGGGGGACAGGGCATTAGCGGCTACACCTTC. The V gene is TRBV5-5, the J gene TRBJ1-2; 9 nucleotides line up with TRBD1. The V gene end was trimmed by 0 bases and the J gene end by 8 bases; junction bases not matched to a gene: 8. The V gene's germline CDR1 is SGHKS and CDR2 YYEKEE (reference sequence). The CDR3 covers 15 residues.

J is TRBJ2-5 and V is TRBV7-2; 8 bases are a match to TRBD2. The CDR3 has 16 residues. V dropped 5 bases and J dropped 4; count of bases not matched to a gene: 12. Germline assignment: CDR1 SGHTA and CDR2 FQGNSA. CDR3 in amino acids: CASSPRSSGPGETQYF. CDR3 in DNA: TGTGCCAGCAGCCCCAGATCTAGCGGGCCTGGAGAGACCCAGTACTTC. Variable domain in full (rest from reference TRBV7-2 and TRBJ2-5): GAGVSQSPSNKVTEKGKDVELRCDPISGHTALYWYRQSLGQGLEFLIYFQGNSAPDKSGLPSDRFSAERTGGSVSTLTIQRTQQEDSAVYLCASSPRSSGPGETQYFGPGTRLLVL.

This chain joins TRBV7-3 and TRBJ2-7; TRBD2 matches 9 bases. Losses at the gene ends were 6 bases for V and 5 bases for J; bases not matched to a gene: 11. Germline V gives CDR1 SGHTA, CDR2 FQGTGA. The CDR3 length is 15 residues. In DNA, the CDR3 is TGTGCCAGCAGTACCGTAGCGGGGGCATGGGACGAGCAGTACTTC. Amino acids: CASSTVAGAWDEQYF.

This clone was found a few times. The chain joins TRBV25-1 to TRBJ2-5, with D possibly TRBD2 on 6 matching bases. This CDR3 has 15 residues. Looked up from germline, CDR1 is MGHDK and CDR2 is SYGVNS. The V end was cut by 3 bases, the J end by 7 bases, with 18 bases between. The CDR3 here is CASSDTGTALPTQYF. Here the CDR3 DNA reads TGTGCCAGCAGTGATACCGGGACTGCCCTGCCGACCCAGTACTTC.

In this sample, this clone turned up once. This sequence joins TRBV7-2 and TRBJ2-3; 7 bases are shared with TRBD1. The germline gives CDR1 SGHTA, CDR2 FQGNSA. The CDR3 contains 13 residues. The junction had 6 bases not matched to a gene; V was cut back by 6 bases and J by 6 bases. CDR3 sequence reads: CASSEGAGDTQYF. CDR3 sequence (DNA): TGTGCCAGCAGTGAGGGGGCGGGTGATACGCAGTATTTT.

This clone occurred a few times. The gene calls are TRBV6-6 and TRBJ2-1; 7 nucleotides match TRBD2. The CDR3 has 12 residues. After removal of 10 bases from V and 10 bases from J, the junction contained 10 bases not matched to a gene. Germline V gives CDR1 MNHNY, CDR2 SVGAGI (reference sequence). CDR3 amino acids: CATQRGEGEQFF. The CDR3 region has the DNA TGTGCCACCCAAAGAGGGGAGGGAGAGCAGTTCTTC.

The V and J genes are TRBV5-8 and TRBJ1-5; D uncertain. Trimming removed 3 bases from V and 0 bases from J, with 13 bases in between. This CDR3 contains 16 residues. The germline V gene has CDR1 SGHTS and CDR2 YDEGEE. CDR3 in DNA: TGTGCCAGCAGCTCCCACAGTGTTTATAGCAATCAGCCCCAGCATTTT. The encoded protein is CASSSHSVYSNQPQHF.

CDR3 loop: CASSLKATGVGYTF. The CDR3 DNA reads as TGTGCCAGCAGCTTGAAAGCGACAGGGGTTGGCTACACCTTC. The chain employs TRBV5-4 and TRBJ1-2; TRBD1 agrees at 8 bases. V lost 1 base and J lost 7; bases outside the gene matches: 6. Germline CDR1 is SGHNT and CDR2 is YYREEE (reference sequence). This CDR3 is 14 amino acids long.

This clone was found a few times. CDR3 amino acids: CAITDSLYEQYF. The CDR3 DNA reads as TGTGCCATCACCGACTCGCTATACGAGCAGTACTTC. The chain recombines TRBV10-3 with TRBJ2-7; D is undetermined. The ends were cut back, 7 bases at V and 4 bases at J, with 11 bases in the middle. Per the germline V gene, CDR1 is ENHRY and CDR2 is SYGVKD. The CDR3 is 12 residues long.

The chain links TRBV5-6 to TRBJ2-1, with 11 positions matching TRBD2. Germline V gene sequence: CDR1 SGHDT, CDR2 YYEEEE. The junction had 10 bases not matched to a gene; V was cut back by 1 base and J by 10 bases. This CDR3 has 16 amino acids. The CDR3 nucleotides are TGTGCCAGCAGCTTGTACCTAGCGGGGGGCAGGGCCGAGCAGTTCTTC. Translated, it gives CASSLYLAGGRAEQFF.

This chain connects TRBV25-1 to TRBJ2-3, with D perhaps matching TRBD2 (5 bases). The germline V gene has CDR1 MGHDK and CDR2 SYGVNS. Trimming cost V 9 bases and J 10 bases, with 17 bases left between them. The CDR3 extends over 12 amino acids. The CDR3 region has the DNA TGTGCCAGTCACCTTTGGGGAGAAGCGCAGTATTTT. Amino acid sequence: CASHLWGEAQYF.

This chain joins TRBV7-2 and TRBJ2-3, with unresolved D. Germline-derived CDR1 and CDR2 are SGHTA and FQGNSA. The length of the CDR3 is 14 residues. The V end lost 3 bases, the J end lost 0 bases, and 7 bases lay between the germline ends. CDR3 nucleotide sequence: TGTGCCAGCAGCTTGACATTCAGCACAGATACGCAGTATTTT. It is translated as CASSLTFSTDTQYF.

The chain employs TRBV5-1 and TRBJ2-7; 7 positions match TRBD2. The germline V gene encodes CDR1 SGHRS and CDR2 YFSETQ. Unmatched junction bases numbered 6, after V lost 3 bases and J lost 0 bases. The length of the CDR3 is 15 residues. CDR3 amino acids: CASSWWEGSSYEQYF. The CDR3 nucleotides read TGCGCCAGCAGCTGGTGGGAGGGGAGCTCCTACGAGCAGTACTTC.

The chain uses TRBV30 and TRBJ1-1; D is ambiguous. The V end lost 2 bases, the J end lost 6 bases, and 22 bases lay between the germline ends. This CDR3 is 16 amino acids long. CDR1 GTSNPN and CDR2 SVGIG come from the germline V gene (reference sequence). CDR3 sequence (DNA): TGTGCCTGGAGTCCAACATCCCGGGAGGAGGTGGCTGAAGCTTTCTTT. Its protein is CAWSPTSREEVAEAFF.

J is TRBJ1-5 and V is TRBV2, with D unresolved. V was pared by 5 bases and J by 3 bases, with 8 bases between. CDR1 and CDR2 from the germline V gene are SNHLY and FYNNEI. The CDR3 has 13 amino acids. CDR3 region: CASSILANQPQHF. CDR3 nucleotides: TGTGCCAGCAGTATTCTGGCCAATCAGCCCCAGCATTTT. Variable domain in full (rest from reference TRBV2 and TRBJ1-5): EPEVTQTPSHQVTQMGQEVILRCVPISNHLYFYWYRQILGQKVEFLVSFYNNEISEKSEIFDDQFSVERPDGSNFTLKIRSTKLEDSAMYFCASSILANQPQHFGDGTRLSIL.

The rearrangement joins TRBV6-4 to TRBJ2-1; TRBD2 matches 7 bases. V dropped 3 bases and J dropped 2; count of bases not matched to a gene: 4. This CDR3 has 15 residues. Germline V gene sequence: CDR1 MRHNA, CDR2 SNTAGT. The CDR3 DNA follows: TGTGCCAGCAGTGAGTCAGCGGGGACCTACAATGAGCAGTTCTTC. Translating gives CASSESAGTYNEQFF.

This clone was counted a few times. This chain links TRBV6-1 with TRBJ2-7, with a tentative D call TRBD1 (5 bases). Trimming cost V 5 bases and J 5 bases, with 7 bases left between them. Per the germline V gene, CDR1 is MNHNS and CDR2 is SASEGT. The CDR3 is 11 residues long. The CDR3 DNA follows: TGTGCCAGCAGTTCCAGGGACGAGCAGTACTTC. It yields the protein CASSSRDEQYF.

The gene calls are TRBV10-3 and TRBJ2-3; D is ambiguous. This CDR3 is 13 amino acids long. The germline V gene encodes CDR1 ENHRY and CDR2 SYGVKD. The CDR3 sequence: CASTPGSTDTQYF. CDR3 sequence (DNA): TGTGCTTCCACCCCAGGCAGCACAGATACGCAGTATTTT.

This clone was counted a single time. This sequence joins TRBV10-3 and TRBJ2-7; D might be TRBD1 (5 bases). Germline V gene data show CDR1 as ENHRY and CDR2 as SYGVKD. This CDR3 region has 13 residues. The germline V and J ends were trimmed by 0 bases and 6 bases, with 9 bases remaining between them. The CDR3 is CAISESAGIEQYF. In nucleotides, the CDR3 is TGTGCCATCAGTGAGTCAGCAGGGATCGAGCAGTACTTC.

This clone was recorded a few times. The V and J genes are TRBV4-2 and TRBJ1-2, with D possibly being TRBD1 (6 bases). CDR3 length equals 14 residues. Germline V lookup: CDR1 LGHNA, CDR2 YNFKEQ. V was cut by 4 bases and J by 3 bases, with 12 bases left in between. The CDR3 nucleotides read TGTGCCAGCAGCCCCGCGACAGGTGACTATGGCTACACCTTC. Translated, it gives CASSPATGDYGYTF.

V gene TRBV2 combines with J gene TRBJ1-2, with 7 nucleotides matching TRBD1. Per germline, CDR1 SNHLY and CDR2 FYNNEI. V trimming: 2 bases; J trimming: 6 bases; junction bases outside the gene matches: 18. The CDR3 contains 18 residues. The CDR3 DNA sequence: TGTGCCAGCAGTGAAATCGGAGAGGGGGCGTTTACACGTGATGGCTACACCTTC. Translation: CASSEIGEGAFTRDGYTF.